The 22 T cell receptor beta chains below all came from one sample that was sequenced in a study of vaccination effects on CD4 cells after COVID-19. Their cognate antigens are unknown. Once cultured for 10 to 11 days, the cells underwent separation to obtain CD4+ T cells. Participants were vaccinated with two doses of either the BNT162b2 or mRNA-1273 vaccine. The table came from immunoSEQ multiplex PCR; TCRdb's copy has only in-frame clones and leaves some out. This repertoire shows around 50,000 clones, roughly two thirds found once; its top ten account for over 6.5%. This sample comprised CD4+ T cells from PBMCs cultured without peptide, obtained after COVID-19 vaccination. The receptors derive from a human donor who received a COVID-19 vaccine.

This clone is medium-sized within its sample. V and J are TRBV11-3 and TRBJ2-1; TRBD2 matches 7 bases. CDR1 is SGHNT, CDR2 YENEEA, per germline. This CDR3 has 18 residues. Trimming removed 0 bases from V and 2 bases from J; junction bases left unmatched: 10. CDR3 region: CASSLDQGGSGTYNEQFF. The CDR3 DNA follows: TGTGCCAGCAGCTTAGATCAGGGCGGGAGCGGGACCTACAATGAGCAGTTCTTC.

The J gene is TRBJ1-6, the V gene TRBV3-1 (or the pseudogene TRBV3-2), with a possible D match to TRBD1 (6 bases). This CDR3 has 16 amino acids. CDR1 is LGHDT, CDR2 YNNKEL, per germline (reference sequence). The V gene lost 1 base and the J gene lost 6 bases, with 13 bases spanning the gap. Here the CDR3 reads CASSQGTAAVNSPLHF. In DNA, the CDR3 is TGTGCCAGCAGCCAAGGGACAGCCGCTGTTAATTCACCCCTCCACTTT.

This clone appeared a few times. The chain uses TRBV7-9 and TRBJ1-6; D is undetermined. The CDR3 has 17 residues. Trimming removed 1 base at V and 5 bases at J, with 15 bases between. CDR1 is SEHNR and CDR2 is FQNEAQ in the germline V gene (reference sequence). In DNA, the CDR3 is TGTGCCAGCAGCTTAGACAGTTGGGCAGTTAATAATTCACCCCTCCACTTT. This codes for CASSLDSWAVNNSPLHF.

The chain is built from TRBV13 and TRBJ2-1; 10 nucleotides agree with TRBD2. The V and J ends lost 4 bases and 0 bases, in that order; junction bases with no gene match: 6. This CDR3 contains 17 residues. Per germline, CDR1 PRHDT and CDR2 FYEKMQ (reference sequence). CDR3 nucleotide sequence: TGTGCCAGCAGCTCGCTAATAGCGGGAGGCTCCTACAATGAGCAGTTCTTC. This codes for CASSSLIAGGSYNEQFF.

The rearrangement links TRBV5-1 to TRBJ2-1; 11 bases are a match to TRBD2. Germline values: CDR1 SGHRS, CDR2 YFSETQ. V lost 4 bases and J lost 7; bases outside the gene matches: 7. There are 15 residues in the CDR3. DNA of the CDR3: TGCGCCAGCAGCCGCACTAGCGGGGGACCTAATGAGCAGTTCTTC. The encoded protein is CASSRTSGGPNEQFF.

The rearrangement links TRBV2 to TRBJ2-6; a possible D gene is TRBD2 (5 bases). The germline gives CDR1 SNHLY, CDR2 FYNNEI. The CDR3 contains 19 residues. Between the trimmed V and J ends, which lost 6 bases and 0 bases, there was a span of 21 bases. The CDR3 reads CASRPRSGLRHSGANVLTF. The CDR3 DNA is TGTGCCAGCAGACCAAGGAGCGGACTCCGCCACTCTGGGGCCAACGTCCTGACTTTC.

The chain couples TRBV3-1 (or the pseudogene TRBV3-2) to TRBJ2-1; D is perhaps TRBD1 (5 bases). Trimming took 3 bases from V and 4 from J, leaving 16 bases between them. CDR3 length: 16 residues. The germline CDR1 and CDR2 sequences are LGHDT and YNNKEL (reference sequence). CDR3 in amino acids: CASSQPWVRGYNEQFF. In DNA form, the CDR3 reads TGTGCCAGCAGCCAGCCGTGGGTTAGGGGTTACAATGAGCAGTTCTTC.

V and J are TRBV13 and TRBJ2-5; 10 bases line up with TRBD1. CDR3 length equals 16 residues. Germline V lookup: CDR1 PRHDT, CDR2 FYEKMQ (reference sequence). The junction had 7 bases not matched to a gene; V was cut back by 4 bases and J by 2 bases. The CDR3 DNA is TGTGCCAGCAGCTCGCGACAGGGGGCGCTTCAAGAGACCCAGTACTTC. As protein: CASSSRQGALQETQYF.

This clone has a single count. The CDR3 DNA follows: TGTGCCAGCAGCCAAGTAAACAGCGGTTCGGTGGCCAACGAGCAGTACTTC. Encoded protein: CASSQVNSGSVANEQYF. This chain joins TRBV4-2 and TRBJ2-7; perhaps TRBD2 as D (5 bases). This CDR3 has 17 residues. Germline assignment: CDR1 LGHNA and CDR2 YNFKEQ. V was cut by 1 base and J by 5 bases, with 21 bases left in between.

This chain links TRBV30 with TRBJ1-1; D is possibly TRBD1 (6 bases). V lost 3 bases and J 0 bases, leaving 8 bases between the germline ends. Looked up from germline, CDR1 is GTSNPN and CDR2 is SVGIG (reference sequence). The CDR3 covers 13 residues. The DNA of the CDR3 is TGTGCCTGGAGCAGGGGATTGAACACTGAAGCTTTCTTT. Its translation is CAWSRGLNTEAFF.

V is TRBV6-6 and J is TRBJ1-2; 10 bases agree with TRBD1. The V segment lost 5 bases and the J segment 4 bases; nucleotides outside the gene matches: 7. CDR3 size: 15 residues. Germline V lookup: CDR1 MNHNY, CDR2 SVGAGI (reference sequence). The CDR3 coding sequence is TGTGCCAGCAGTCCTTGGGACAGGGGTGGCTATGGCTACACCTTC. This translates into CASSPWDRGGYGYTF.

The J gene is TRBJ1-1, the V gene TRBV25-1; D gene ambiguous. Trimming took off 1 base at V and 1 base at J, with 7 bases between the two ends. The CDR3 totals 14 residues. CDR1 is MGHDK and CDR2 is SYGVNS in the germline V gene. The CDR3 region has the DNA TGTGCCAGCAGTGAATGGGGAGGGAACACTGAAGCTTTCTTT. It specifies CASSEWGGNTEAFF.

This clone was picked up one time. V and J are TRBV5-5 and TRBJ1-5; D is perhaps TRBD1 (5 bases). Germline CDR1 reads SGHKS; CDR2 reads YYEKEE (reference sequence). V dropped 5 bases and J dropped 0 bases, with 9 bases sitting between them. CDR3 length: 14 amino acids. Written as DNA, the CDR3 is TGTGCCAGCAGACGGGACGGTAGCAATCAGCCCCAGCATTTT. It is translated as CASRRDGSNQPQHF.

The rearrangement joins TRBV6-5 to TRBJ1-1; D is ambiguous. The germline V gene encodes CDR1 MNHEY and CDR2 SVGAGI. The CDR3 has 13 residues. The V end was cut by 2 bases, the J end by 3 bases, with 7 bases between. In DNA form, the CDR3 reads TGTGCCAGCAGTTACCGAGAGGACACTGAAGCTTTCTTT. Its translation is CASSYREDTEAFF.

V is TRBV7-8 and J is TRBJ2-1; D is ambiguous. Trimming pared 2 bases from V and 8 bases from J, leaving 10 bases between. There are 13 residues in the CDR3. Germline loops: CDR1 SGHVS, CDR2 FQNEAQ. The CDR3 nucleotides are TGTGCCAGCAGCTTACCCAGGTCTGATGAGCAGTTCTTC. This translates into CASSLPRSDEQFF.

The V call is TRBV9, the J call TRBJ2-3, with 8 bases identical to TRBD2. CDR3 length: 16 amino acids. CDR1 is SGDLS, CDR2 YYNGEE, per germline. The trim removed 0 bases at V and 1 base at J, leaving 4 bases unmatched. CDR3 sequence (DNA): TGTGCCAGCAGCGTAGCTTCTAGCGGGCGCACAGATACGCAGTATTTT. As protein: CASSVASSGRTDTQYF.

The chain joins TRBV7-9 to TRBJ2-2; TRBD1 is a possible D gene (5 bases). V lost 0 bases, J lost 1 base, and 9 bases lay in between. The germline V gene has CDR1 SEHNR and CDR2 FQNEAQ (reference sequence). The CDR3 is 16 residues long. The CDR3 region has the DNA TGTGCCAGCAGCTTAGCGGTCAGGGTGAACACCGGGGAGCTGTTTTTT. Translated: CASSLAVRVNTGELFF.

V gene TRBV19 combines with J gene TRBJ1-2, with 7 bases lining up with TRBD1. The V gene end was trimmed by 6 bases and the J gene end by 2 bases; junction bases not matched to a gene: 6. The V gene's germline CDR1 is LNHDA and CDR2 SQIVND (reference sequence). This CDR3 is built from 14 residues. The CDR3: CASSADRFNYGYTF. The CDR3 nucleotides read TGTGCCAGTAGCGCGGACAGGTTCAACTATGGCTACACCTTC.

The genes are TRBV7-8 and TRBJ2-1; 7 nucleotides match TRBD1. Germline lookup yields CDR1 SGHVS and CDR2 FQNEAQ. Trimming cost V 5 bases and J 0 bases; bases outside gene matches: 10. This CDR3 has 17 amino acids. The CDR3 nucleotides are TGTGCCAGCAGCCGAGGGGGCCTTTCGAGCTCCTACAATGAGCAGTTCTTC. Protein sequence: CASSRGGLSSSYNEQFF.

There are many counts of this clone. The rearrangement uses TRBV4-1 and TRBJ1-5; D perhaps matches TRBD1 (6 bases). Trimming took off 1 base at V and 2 bases at J, with 18 bases between the two ends. CDR1 is MGHRA and CDR2 is YSYEKL in the germline V gene. The CDR3 is 18 residues long. CDR3 amino acids: CASSQASRGGSRNQPQHF. The CDR3 coding sequence is TGCGCCAGCAGCCAAGCCTCCAGGGGCGGCTCTCGCAATCAGCCCCAGCATTTT.

The V call is TRBV19, the J call TRBJ2-4; weak D call: TRBD1 (5 bases). V was shortened by 7 bases and J by 9 bases, with 19 bases between the two germline ends. The CDR3 extends over 14 amino acids. Germline V gene sequence: CDR1 LNHDA, CDR2 SQIVND (reference sequence). In nucleotides, the CDR3 is TGTGCCAGTACCATGGTCAAGGGGCACGGCATTCAGTACTTC. Translated, it gives CASTMVKGHGIQYF.

This clone showed up just a few times. The genes are TRBV4-1 and TRBJ2-7; TRBD2 matches 11 bases. Germline V gene data show CDR1 as MGHRA and CDR2 as YSYEKL. There are 17 residues in the CDR3. V gave up 1 base and J gave up 4 bases; unmatched junction bases: 9. The CDR3: CASSQADLGLADYEQYF. CDR3 nucleotide sequence: TGCGCCAGCAGCCAAGCTGATCTGGGACTAGCGGATTACGAGCAGTACTTC.